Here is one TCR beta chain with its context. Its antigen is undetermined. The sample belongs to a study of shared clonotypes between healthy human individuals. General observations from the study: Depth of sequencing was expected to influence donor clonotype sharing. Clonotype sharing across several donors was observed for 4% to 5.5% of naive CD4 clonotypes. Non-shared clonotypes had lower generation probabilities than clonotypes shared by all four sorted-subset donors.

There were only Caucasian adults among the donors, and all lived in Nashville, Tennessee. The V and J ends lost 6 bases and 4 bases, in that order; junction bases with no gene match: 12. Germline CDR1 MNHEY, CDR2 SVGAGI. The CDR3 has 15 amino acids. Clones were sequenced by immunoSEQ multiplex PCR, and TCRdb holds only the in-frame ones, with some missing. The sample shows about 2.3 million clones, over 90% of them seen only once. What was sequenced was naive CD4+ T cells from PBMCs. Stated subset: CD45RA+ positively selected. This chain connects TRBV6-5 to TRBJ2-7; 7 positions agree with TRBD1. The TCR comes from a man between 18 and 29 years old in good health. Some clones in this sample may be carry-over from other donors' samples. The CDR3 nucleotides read TGTGCCAGCAGGGAACTACCGGGACAGAAATACGAGCAGTACTTC. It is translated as CASRELPGQKYEQYF.